These T cell receptor beta chains were read from a single sample in a study of blood T cell repertoires in COVID-19. Assay used: immunoSEQ multiplex PCR; TCRdb lists only in-frame clones, some missing. The table shows fewer than 250,000 clones, with 88% occurring only once. Sequencing used PBMCs or T cells enriched from blood (not recorded which). These TCRs come from a woman in her 50s with acute COVID-19. The CDR3 runs from the conserved cysteine through the conserved F or W. Fields, in order: clone size, V gene, J gene, D gene, CDR3 length, CDR3 DNA, CDR3 protein. The D gene is left open where the match is weak. Only part of the rows carry a size: once, few, many, or a class if the clone is expanded.

NA	TRBV2	TRBJ1-5	TRBD1	13	TGTGCCAGCACTGGACAGGGAAATCAGCCCCAGCATTTT	CASTGQGNQPQHF
NA	TRBV6-2/TRBV6-3	TRBJ2-7	TRBD2	14	TGTGCCAGCAGTTACCCAGCGGGAGTTCTCGAGCAGTACTTC	CASSYPAGVLEQYF
NA	TRBV10-3	TRBJ2-5	TRBD2	13	TGTGCCACCCAGACTAGCGCCCAAGAGACCCAGTACTTC	CATQTSAQETQYF
many	TRBV2	TRBJ2-3	NA	11	TGTGCCAGCAGCCAGGCAGATACGCAGTATTTT	CASSQADTQYF
NA	TRBV7-2	TRBJ2-7	TRBD2	15	TGTGCCAGCAGCTTGAGGACTAGCGGAGTTTACGAGCAGTACTTC	CASSLRTSGVYEQYF
once	TRBV7-9	TRBJ1-1	TRBD1	13	TGTGCCAGCAGCCTAGACAGGGTCCCTGAAGCTTTCTTT	CASSLDRVPEAFF
NA	TRBV7-8	TRBJ2-7	NA	16	TGTGCCAGCAGCTTAGTACGGAGGAGGATAGGGGGCGAGCAGTACTTC	CASSLVRRRIGGEQYF
NA	TRBV5-6	TRBJ2-1	TRBD2	17	TGTGCCAGCAGCTTGGCCGTCGGTAGCGGGAGGGCCTTCTTTCCGTTCTTC	CASSLAVGSGRAFFPFF
many	TRBV27	TRBJ2-7	TRBD1	17	TGTGCCAGCAGTCCACTAAATTCGGACAGGGGTCATGACGAGCAGTACTTC	CASSPLNSDRGHDEQYF
NA	TRBV5-1	TRBJ1-1	NA	16	TGCGCCAGCGGGGGCGGATACCCAGCGGTAGGGACTGAAGCTTTCTTT	CASGGGYPAVGTEAFF
NA	TRBV7-3	TRBJ2-7	NA	14	TGTGCCAGCAGTGAAGGAGGTACGACCTACGAGCAGTACTTC	CASSEGGTTYEQYF
once	TRBV27	TRBJ2-1	NA	15	TGTGCCAGCAGTTTATCTACTAGTTTTCGATATGAGCAGTTCTTC	CASSLSTSFRYEQFF
NA	TRBV18	TRBJ1-2	TRBD1	17	TGTGCCAGCTCACCCCGGACAGGGGGTGGAGGGGTCTCTGGCTACACCTTC	CASSPRTGGGGVSGYTF
NA	TRBV7-9	TRBJ1-3	TRBD1	14	TGTGCCAGCAGCCCCGGGACAGGGGGAAGCACCATATATTTT	CASSPGTGGSTIYF
NA	TRBV7-9	TRBJ2-7	NA	12	TGTGCCAGCAGCCCCCCAGTTGACGAGCAGTACTTC	CASSPPVDEQYF
NA	TRBV9	TRBJ1-1	NA	13	TGTGCCAGCAGCCTTAAGGTGACATCTGAAGCTTTCTTT	CASSLKVTSEAFF
NA	TRBV7-2	TRBJ1-2	NA	14	TGTGCCAGCTTTCCAATTTTTGATGGGGCTAGCTACACCTTC	CASFPIFDGASYTF
NA	TRBV5-5	TRBJ1-4	NA	12	TGTGCCAGCAGCTCCATTAATGAAAAACTGTTTTTT	CASSSINEKLFF
NA	TRBV7-3	TRBJ2-1	TRBD2	16	TGTGCCAGCAGCTTAAATCCAGCGGGAGGTGGTAATGAGCAGTTCTTC	CASSLNPAGGGNEQFF
NA	TRBV12-3/TRBV12-4	TRBJ2-7	NA	12	TGCGCCAGCAGTCCGCAGGGAAGTGAGCAGTACTTC	CASSPQGSEQYF
once	TRBV7-9	TRBJ2-5	NA	15	TGTGCCAGCAGCTTAGAAGGCGGGGTCCAGGGACGCCAGTACTTC	CASSLEGGVQGRQYF
NA	TRBV3-1/TRBV3-2	TRBJ1-1	NA	15	TGTGCCAGCAGCCCCCGTAGTGGAGGGAGCACTGAAGCTTTCTTT	CASSPRSGGSTEAFF
few	TRBV18	TRBJ2-2	NA	13	TGTGCCAGCTCGCCCGACTTAGGCGGGGAGCTGTTTTTT	CASSPDLGGELFF
NA	TRBV5-6	TRBJ2-7	NA	14	TGTGCCAGCAGCTTGGGGATACAGGGCCTCGAGCAGTACTTC	CASSLGIQGLEQYF
few	TRBV29-1	TRBJ1-1	TRBD1	14	TGCAGCGTTACGACAGGGGGCATGAACACTGAAGCTTTCTTT	CSVTTGGMNTEAFF
once	TRBV7-2	TRBJ1-1	NA	16	TGTGCCAGCATCCTCACAGGGCCTTTCATGAACACTGAAGCTTTCTTT	CASILTGPFMNTEAFF
NA	TRBV5-1	TRBJ1-2	TRBD1	18	TGCGCCAGCAGCTGGAAAGCGGGACAGGGGGCCTTGCCCTATGGCTACACCTTC	CASSWKAGQGALPYGYTF
once	TRBV29-1	TRBJ1-1	TRBD1	13	TGCAGCGTTGAGGGGACAGTGAACACTGAAGCTTTCTTT	CSVEGTVNTEAFF
NA	TRBV19	TRBJ2-7	TRBD1	15	TGTGCCAGTAGTTTAGGACAGGGCTTTTCCTACGAGCAGTACTTC	CASSLGQGFSYEQYF
NA	TRBV11-2	TRBJ2-3	TRBD1	15	TGTGCCAGCAGCTCCCGGACAGGGAGCACAGATACGCAGTATTTT	CASSSRTGSTDTQYF
NA	TRBV28	TRBJ1-2	NA	13	TGTGCCAGCAGTTTTGAAAGGGGCTATGGCTACACCTTC	CASSFERGYGYTF
NA	TRBV2	TRBJ1-2	NA	13	TGTGCCAGCAGTGTCAGTTACCGAGGTGGCTACACCTTC	CASSVSYRGGYTF
NA	TRBV27	TRBJ2-3	TRBD1	14	TGTGCCAGCAGTCGCGGGACAGGGTACGATACGCAGTATTTT	CASSRGTGYDTQYF
NA	TRBV18	TRBJ2-1	NA	16	TGTGCCAGCTCAACCTTGGACAGCCCCAACTACAATGAGCAGTTCTTC	CASSTLDSPNYNEQFF
NA	TRBV11-3	TRBJ1-4	NA	14	TGTGCCAGCAGCCGGACACCGGGGGATGAAAAACTGTTTTTT	CASSRTPGDEKLFF